The 16 T cell receptor beta chains presented below share a single source sample, sequenced in a study of T cells in Graves' hyperthyroidism and ophthalmopathy. Using RNA transcripts as the source, TCR beta CDR3 regions were amplified. A first-round RT-PCR of the TCR CDR3 used the HTBI primer set. Each CDR3 protein gets one entry after TCRdb re-called the multiplex PCR reads with MiXCR. The table shows fewer than 900,000 distinct CDR3 sequences, with around a sixth occurring only once. The sample consisted of blood. The receptor set was obtained from a woman aged 50 to 60 with Graves' hyperthyroidism that later progressed to Graves' ophthalmopathy.

This clonotype was recorded many times. V is TRBV30 and J is TRBJ2-5, with TRBD1 matching 8 bases. Germline assignment: CDR1 GTSNPN and CDR2 SVGIG (reference sequence). The J segment lost 5 bases and the V segment lost 5 bases, leaving 7 bases of the junction unmatched. The CDR3 has 13 amino acids. CDR3 bases: TGTGCCTGGGCCCCAGGGGGCGGGGAGACCCAGTACTTC. Amino acid sequence: CAWAPGGGETQYF.

This clonotype showed up many times. The chain couples TRBV12-3 or TRBV12-4 to TRBJ1-2; TRBD1 matches at 9 bases. There are 13 residues in the CDR3. The trim removed 6 bases at V and 7 bases at J, leaving 6 bases unmatched. CDR3: CASSLGQGGGYTF. For the CDR3, the DNA is TGTGCCAGCAGCCTGGGACAGGGAGGTGGCTACACCTTC.

This clonotype was recorded a few times. The V and J genes are TRBV7-9 and TRBJ1-2, with D possibly TRBD1 on 6 matching bases. Germline V lookup: CDR1 SEHNR, CDR2 FQNEAQ (reference sequence). This CDR3 comprises 16 residues. Trimming took 2 bases from V and 8 from J, leaving 21 bases between them. The CDR3 sequence is CASSLLPGDEEYGYTF. The CDR3 nucleotides read TGTGCCAGCAGCTTACTCCCAGGGGATGAAGAGTACGGCTACACCTTC. Looking up the rest from reference TRBV7-9 and TRBJ1-2 gives the full variable domain: DTGVSQNPRHKITKRGQNVTFRCDPISEHNRLYWYRQTLGQGPEFLTYFQNEAQLEKSRLLSDRFSAERPKGSFSTLEIQRTEQGDSAMYLCASSLLPGDEEYGYTFGSGTRLTVV.

The V call is TRBV30, the J call TRBJ1-6; D perhaps matches TRBD1 (5 bases). The CDR3 is 13 residues long. The germline gives CDR1 GTSNPN, CDR2 SVGIG (reference sequence). Trimming cost V 2 bases and J 5 bases, with 7 bases left between them. CDR3 protein: CAWSRQNNSPLHF. The CDR3 coding sequence is TGTGCCTGGAGTCGACAGAATAATTCACCCCTCCACTTT.

This clonotype was seen repeatedly, ten times or more. The V call is TRBV15, the J call TRBJ1-1; D unclear. CDR1 is LNHNV, CDR2 YYDKDF, per germline (reference sequence). Trimming removed 0 bases at V and 4 bases at J, with 9 bases between. This CDR3 has 14 amino acids. CDR3 coding DNA: TGTGCCACCAGCAGAGATCTGAGGGTCACTGAAGCTTTCTTT. Protein sequence: CATSRDLRVTEAFF.

This clonotype was counted at least ten times. This rearrangement joins TRBV18 to TRBJ1-1, with unresolved D. Germline V gene sequence: CDR1 KGHSH, CDR2 LQKENI. V was trimmed by 2 bases and J by 1 base, leaving 8 bases between them. The CDR3 has 14 amino acids. The CDR3 sequence: CASSPVSTNTEAFF. CDR3 nucleotide sequence: TGTGCCAGCTCACCAGTTTCAACGAACACTGAAGCTTTCTTT. The whole variable domain, remainder taken from reference TRBV18 and TRBJ1-1, is NAGVMQNPRHLVRRRGQEARLRCSPMKGHSHVYWYRQLPEEGLKFMVYLQKENIIDESGMPKERFSAEFPKEGPSILRIQQVVRGDSAAYFCASSPVSTNTEAFFGQGTRLTVV.

The chain has TRBV4-2 and TRBJ1-6; D ambiguous. The CDR3 has 17 amino acids. Germline CDR1 and CDR2: LGHNA and YNFKEQ. Trimming cost V 0 bases and J 0 bases, with 9 bases left between them. The CDR3 protein is CASSQEGWSSYNSPLHF. CDR3 nucleotides: TGTGCCAGCAGCCAAGAAGGCTGGAGCTCCTATAATTCACCCCTCCACTTT.

As for this clonotype: This sequence may be a read error, since a much larger clone differs from it by one base. The J gene is TRBJ2-1, the V gene TRBV20-1; either TRBD1 or TRBD2 may supply D (5 bases each). Germline assignment: CDR1 DFQATT and CDR2 SNEGSKA (reference sequence). The CDR3 consists of 15 residues. CDR3 sequence (DNA): TGCAGTGCTAGAGATGGTGGGACGGCATACAATGAGCGGTTCTTC. Translated: CSARDGGTAYNERFF.

This clonotype was counted many times. The chain joins TRBV5-1 to TRBJ1-1; D is perhaps TRBD1 (5 bases). Trimming cost V 0 bases and J 3 bases, with 12 bases left between them. The CDR3 totals 15 residues. Germline loops: CDR1 SGHRS, CDR2 YFSETQ. CDR3 region: CASSLARGLDTEAFF. The DNA for the CDR3 is TGCGCCAGCAGCTTGGCCCGGGGGTTGGACACTGAAGCTTTCTTT.

This clonotype has ten or more counts. The V call is TRBV3-1, the J call TRBJ2-2; 9 positions agree with TRBD1. V lost 4 bases, J lost 7 bases, and 10 bases stayed unmatched. This CDR3 contains 16 residues. CDR1 is LGHDT and CDR2 is YNNKEL in the germline V gene (reference sequence). The CDR3 loop reads CASSPHPGQGVGELFF. In DNA form, the CDR3 reads TGTGCCAGCAGCCCTCACCCGGGACAGGGAGTCGGGGAGCTGTTTTTT.

This clonotype showed up many times. CDR3 loop: CASSSLAGPTIPGYEQYF. In DNA form, the CDR3 reads TGTGCCAGCAGCAGCCTGGCGGGCCCTACTATACCGGGCTACGAGCAGTACTTC. The rearrangement joins TRBV11-2 to TRBJ2-7; tentatively, D is TRBD2 (5 bases). The CDR3 totals 18 residues. Germline assignment: CDR1 SGHAT and CDR2 FQNNGV. V was cut by 5 bases and J by 3 bases, with 26 bases left in between.

This clonotype showed up just a few times. A much larger clone differs from this one at a single base, so this may be a read error. The chain employs TRBV12-3 or TRBV12-4 and TRBJ1-1; tentative D call: TRBD1 (6 bases). Trimming pared 6 bases from V and 5 bases from J, leaving 13 bases between. CDR3 size: 13 residues. DNA of the CDR3: TGTGCCAGCAGCACAGGGTCTGAGACTGAAGCTTTCTTT. Its protein is CASSTGSETEAFF.

The chain has TRBV6-2 or TRBV6-3 and TRBJ2-1; TRBD1 is a possible D gene (7 bases). Germline V gene sequence: CDR1 MNHEY, CDR2 SVGEGT. The CDR3 sequence is 13 residues long. The V end lost 8 bases, the J end lost 4 bases, and 12 bases lay between the germline ends. CDR3 DNA: TGTGCCAGCCGGGGGACAGCATACAATGAGCAGTTCTTC. Its protein is CASRGTAYNEQFF.

CDR3 in amino acids: CASGLGTGVETQYF. CDR3 coding DNA: TGTGCTAGTGGTTTGGGGACAGGGGTGGAGACCCAGTACTTC. The chain couples TRBV12-5 to TRBJ2-5, with 9 bases lining up with TRBD1. Trimming removed 1 base from V and 5 bases from J; junction bases left unmatched: 2. Germline CDR1 LGHNT, CDR2 FRNRAP. This CDR3 contains 14 residues.

This clonotype was seen a handful of times. This chain links TRBV4-2 with TRBJ1-2, with D possibly being TRBD1 (5 bases). The V and J ends lost 0 bases and 3 bases respectively, with 11 bases between them. CDR3 length equals 15 residues. The germline gives CDR1 LGHNA, CDR2 YNFKEQ. CDR3 sequence: CASSQDRVADYGYTF. The CDR3 nucleotides are TGTGCCAGCAGCCAAGACAGGGTAGCCGACTATGGCTACACCTTC.

This clonotype was counted ten times or more. This chain links TRBV3-1 with TRBJ1-2; D is possibly TRBD1 (5 bases). This CDR3 comprises 13 residues. Germline CDR1 reads LGHDT; CDR2 reads YNNKEL (reference sequence). Trimming stripped 4 bases from V and 8 bases from J, with 14 bases between. CDR3 region: CASSLTQGNGYTF. CDR3 bases: TGTGCCAGCAGCCTAACCCAGGGTAACGGCTACACCTTC.